This TCR beta chain came from a study of T cell responses to AZD1222 COVID-19 vaccine. This clone was seen more than once but under ten times. Its specificity is not known. Here immunoSEQ multiplex PCR was the method, and the copy in TCRdb shows in-frame clones only, minus some. The sample consists of 140,000 to 150,000 clones, about 89% of them appearing once. Germline values: CDR1 KGHDR, CDR2 SFDVKD. V was pared by 10 bases and J by 6 bases, with 17 bases between. The CDR3 is 14 residues long. Notes on the study in general: Among the donors, most were white British and more were female, and clonal diversity was possibly underestimated. Rises in breadth and depth of Spike-specific TCRs came after two AZD1222 doses. Baseline serology detected seropositivity in only 6 or 7 AZD1222 recipients. Among vaccine-associated CD4 TCRs, coverage spanned spike, with dominance at 160-218 and 743-854.

This clonotype originated in an adult who received the MenACWY meningococcal vaccine as a control. The chain links TRBV24-1 to TRBJ2-2, with D perhaps TRBD2 (6 bases). The sample consisted of peripheral blood, taken 28 days after the second dose of the MenACWY control vaccine. The CDR3 DNA reads TGTGCCACGGCTTATGGGGCGGGACCCGGGGAGCTGTTTTTT. Translation gives CATAYGAGPGELFF.